A single sample is the source of the 13 T cell receptor beta chains below, sequenced in a study of shared clonotypes between healthy human individuals. Clones were read by immunoSEQ multiplex PCR, and TCRdb kept only the in-frame ones, dropping some. The top ten clones hold 0.3% to 0.4% of a sample with under 2.5 million clones, roughly 92% of them seen once. Source material: naive CD4+ T cells from PBMCs. The subset denotes: CD45RA+ positively selected. The receptors here all came from a man younger than 30 in good health. Some clones in this sample may be carry-over from other donors' samples.

This chain uses TRBV5-1 with TRBJ2-6; the D gene is possibly TRBD1 (5 bases). The V end was cut by 4 bases, the J end by 2 bases, with 13 bases between. The CDR3 length is 16 residues. Germline V lookup: CDR1 SGHRS, CDR2 YFSETQ. In DNA form, the CDR3 reads TGCGCCAGCAGCCCACCTACAGGAGCTGGGGCCAACGTCCTGACTTTC. Its translation: CASSPPTGAGANVLTF.

This CDR3 reads CASSSLGHEQFF. The CDR3 bases are TGTGCCAGCAGTTCCCTAGGCCATGAGCAGTTCTTC. The chain has TRBV28 and TRBJ2-1; D call uncertain. The CDR3 consists of 12 residues. The germline V gene encodes CDR1 MDHEN and CDR2 SYDVKM. V was clipped by 4 bases and J by 8 bases, with 9 bases between them.

This clone was detected only once. This rearrangement joins TRBV28 to TRBJ1-4; tentative D call: TRBD1 (5 bases). CDR3 length equals 12 residues. CDR1 is MDHEN, CDR2 SYDVKM, per germline. V gave up 6 bases and J gave up 14 bases, with 16 bases separating them. The CDR3, as DNA: TGTGCCAGCAGCCTAGTGGGGGGAGGCCTGTTTTTT. Protein: CASSLVGGGLFF. Based on the CDR3 plus reference TRBV28 and TRBJ1-4, the full variable domain is DVKVTQSSRYLVKRTGEKVFLECVQDMDHENMFWYRQDPGLGLRLIYFSYDVKMKEKGDIPEGYSVSREKKERFSLILESASTNQTSMYLCASSLVGGGLFFGSGTQLSVL.

Notes on this clone: The junction shows a germline mismatch at one end, possibly a read error. The chain has TRBV4-1 and TRBJ2-6; a weak D match, TRBD1 (5 bases). The length of the CDR3 is 15 residues. Germline-derived CDR1 and CDR2 are MGHRA and YSYEKL. The CDR3, as DNA: TGCGCCAGCAGTCAAGACAGTACTGGGGCCAACGTCCTGACTTTC. Protein sequence: CASSQDSTGANVLTF.

The chain employs TRBV28 and TRBJ1-1, with 9 positions matching TRBD1. The CDR3 has 13 residues. Germline CDR1 and CDR2: MDHEN and SYDVKM. V shed 7 bases, J shed 10 bases, and the junction held 10 bases outside the gene matches. CDR3 protein: CASISNQDRGAFF. CDR3 bases: TGTGCCAGCATCAGTAACCAGGACAGGGGAGCTTTCTTT. Full variable domain (rest looked up from reference TRBV28 and TRBJ1-1): DVKVTQSSRYLVKRTGEKVFLECVQDMDHENMFWYRQDPGLGLRLIYFSYDVKMKEKGDIPEGYSVSREKKERFSLILESASTNQTSMYLCASISNQDRGAFFGQGTRLTVV.

The V gene is TRBV4-1, the J gene TRBJ1-2, with D possibly TRBD1 on 6 matching bases. CDR1 is MGHRA, CDR2 YSYEKL, per germline. V was trimmed by 3 bases and J by 6 bases, leaving 20 bases between them. This CDR3 has 16 amino acids. Here the CDR3 DNA reads TGCGCCAGCAGCCACGCGACAGGTTTGGCAACTCATGGCTACACCTTC. As protein: CASSHATGLATHGYTF.

The V gene is TRBV18, the J gene TRBJ2-4, with D tentatively TRBD2 (5 bases). The length of the CDR3 is 15 residues. Per germline, CDR1 KGHSH and CDR2 LQKENI. V lost 3 bases to trimming and J lost 0 bases, with 9 bases between them. CDR3 DNA sequence: TGTGCCAGCTCACCCGTGAGGGAAGCCAAAAACATTCAGTACTTC. This gives the protein CASSPVREAKNIQYF.

Concerning this clone: Other DNA sequences in this specimen translate into the identical CDR3. This chain uses TRBV5-1 with TRBJ1-1, with 8 positions matching TRBD1. V lost 3 bases, J lost 5 bases, and 3 bases stayed unmatched. CDR3 length equals 13 residues. Looked up from germline, CDR1 is SGHRS and CDR2 is YFSETQ. For the CDR3, the DNA is TGCGCCAGCAGCTCAACAGGGGGGACTGAAGCTTTCTTT. It encodes CASSSTGGTEAFF.

The chain combines TRBV5-6 with TRBJ1-2, with 8 bases lining up with TRBD1. CDR3 size: 14 residues. CDR1 and CDR2 from the germline V gene are SGHDT and YYEEEE. Trimming cost V 4 bases and J 13 bases; bases outside gene matches: 15. Here the CDR3 reads CASSPQVIDRGTTF. CDR3 DNA sequence: TGTGCCAGCAGCCCACAGGTGATAGACAGGGGTACCACCTTC.

The DNA for the CDR3 is TGTGCCAGCACCCTGGACAGCCCTGGAAACACCATATATTTT. Protein product: CASTLDSPGNTIYF. The V gene is TRBV28, the J gene TRBJ1-3, with a possible D match to TRBD1 (6 bases). The CDR3 covers 14 residues. V lost 7 bases, J lost 2 bases, and 12 bases lay in between. Germline-derived CDR1 and CDR2 are MDHEN and SYDVKM.

CDR3 in amino acids: CASSSPAGTSGSNEQFF. The CDR3 nucleotides read TGTGCCAGCAGCTCCCCCGCCGGGACTAGCGGGAGTAATGAGCAGTTCTTC. This chain links TRBV7-3 with TRBJ2-1, with TRBD2 matching 14 bases. The CDR3 length is 17 residues. The germline V gene encodes CDR1 SGHTA and CDR2 FQGTGA. Trimming cost V 4 bases and J 7 bases; bases outside gene matches: 9.

The chain links TRBV9 to TRBJ2-3; 9 nucleotides line up with TRBD2. CDR3 size: 16 residues. The V gene end was trimmed by 2 bases and the J gene end by 4 bases; junction bases not matched to a gene: 8. CDR1 and CDR2 (germline): SGDLS, YYNGEE. CDR3 DNA: TGTGCCAGCAGCGTCGCAGCGGGAGGTTCGTCAGATACGCAGTATTTT. This translates into CASSVAAGGSSDTQYF.

The gene calls are TRBV2 and TRBJ1-1; D remains ambiguous. The CDR3 totals 12 residues. Germline CDR1 reads SNHLY; CDR2 reads FYNNEI. Trimming shortened V by 2 bases and J by 8 bases, and 9 bases separated the two germline ends. In DNA, the CDR3 is TGTGCCAGCAGTGAATACGGCTTGGAAGCTTTCTTT. Translating gives CASSEYGLEAFF. Using reference TRBV2 and TRBJ1-1 for the parts outside the CDR3, the full variable domain is EPEVTQTPSHQVTQMGQEVILRCVPISNHLYFYWYRQILGQKVEFLVSFYNNEISEKSEIFDDQFSVERPDGSNFTLKIRSTKLEDSAMYFCASSEYGLEAFFGQGTRLTVV.